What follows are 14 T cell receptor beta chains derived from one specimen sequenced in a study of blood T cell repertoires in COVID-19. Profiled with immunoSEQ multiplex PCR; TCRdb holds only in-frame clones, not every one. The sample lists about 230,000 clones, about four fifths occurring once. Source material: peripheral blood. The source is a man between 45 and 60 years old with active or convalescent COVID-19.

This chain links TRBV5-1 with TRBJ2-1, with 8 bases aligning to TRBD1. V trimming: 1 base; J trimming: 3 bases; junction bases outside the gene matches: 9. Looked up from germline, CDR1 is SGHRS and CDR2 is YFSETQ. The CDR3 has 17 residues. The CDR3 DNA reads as TGCGCCAGCAGCTTGCAAAGGTCAGGGGGCCTCTACAATGAGCAGTTCTTC. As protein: CASSLQRSGGLYNEQFF.

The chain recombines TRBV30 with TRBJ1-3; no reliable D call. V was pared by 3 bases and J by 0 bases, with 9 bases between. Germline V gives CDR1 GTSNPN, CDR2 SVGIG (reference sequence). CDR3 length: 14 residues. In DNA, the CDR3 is TGTGCCTGGAGGACGGGGAGCTCTGGAAACACCATATATTTT. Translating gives CAWRTGSSGNTIYF.

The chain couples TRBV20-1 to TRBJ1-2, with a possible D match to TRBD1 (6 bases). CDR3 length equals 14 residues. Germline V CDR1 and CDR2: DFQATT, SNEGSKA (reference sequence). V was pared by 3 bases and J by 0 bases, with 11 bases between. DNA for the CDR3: TGCAGTGCTAGTTGGGGGCTGGCTAACTATGGCTACACCTTC. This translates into CSASWGLANYGYTF.

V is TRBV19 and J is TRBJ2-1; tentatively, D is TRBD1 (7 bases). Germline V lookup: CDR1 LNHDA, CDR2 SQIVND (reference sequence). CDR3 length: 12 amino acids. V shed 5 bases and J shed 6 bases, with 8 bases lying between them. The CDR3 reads CASSQGGNEQFF. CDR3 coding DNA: TGTGCCAGTAGTCAGGGGGGCAATGAGCAGTTCTTC.

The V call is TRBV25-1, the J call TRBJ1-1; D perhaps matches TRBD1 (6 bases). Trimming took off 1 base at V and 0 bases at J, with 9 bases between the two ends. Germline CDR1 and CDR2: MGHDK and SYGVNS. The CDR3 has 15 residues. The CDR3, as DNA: TGTGCCAGCAGTGAATGGGACACCGTGAACACTGAAGCTTTCTTT. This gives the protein CASSEWDTVNTEAFF.

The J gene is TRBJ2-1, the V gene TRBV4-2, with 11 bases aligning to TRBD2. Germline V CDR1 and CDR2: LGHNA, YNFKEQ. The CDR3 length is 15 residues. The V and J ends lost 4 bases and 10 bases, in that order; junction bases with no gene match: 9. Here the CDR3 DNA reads TGTGCCAGCAGCCCACGGGCCCGACTAGCGGGGGAGCAGTTCTTC. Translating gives CASSPRARLAGEQFF.

The CDR3 sequence is CASSPRGQGLYGYTF. DNA of the CDR3: TGTGCCAGCAGTCCCCGGGGACAGGGGCTCTATGGCTACACCTTC. The genes are TRBV27 and TRBJ1-2; 10 bases fit TRBD1. The CDR3 totals 15 residues. Germline CDR1 MNHEY, CDR2 SMNVEV (reference sequence). The V segment lost 5 bases and the J segment 4 bases; nucleotides outside the gene matches: 7.

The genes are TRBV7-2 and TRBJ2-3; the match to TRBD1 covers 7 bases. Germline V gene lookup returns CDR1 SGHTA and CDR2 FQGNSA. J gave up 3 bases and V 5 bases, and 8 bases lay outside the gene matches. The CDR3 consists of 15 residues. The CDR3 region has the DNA TGTGCCAGCAGCCTACTGGGACAGAGAACAGATACGCAGTATTTT. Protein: CASSLLGQRTDTQYF. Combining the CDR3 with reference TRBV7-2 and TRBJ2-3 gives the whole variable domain GAGVSQSPSNKVTEKGKDVELRCDPISGHTALYWYRQSLGQGLEFLIYFQGNSAPDKSGLPSDRFSAERTGGSVSTLTIQRTQQEDSAVYLCASSLLGQRTDTQYFGPGTRLTVL.

The CDR3 here is CATSRKQGVQSYEQYF. DNA for the CDR3: TGTGCCACCAGCAGAAAACAGGGGGTTCAATCCTACGAGCAGTACTTC. The chain carries TRBV15 and TRBJ2-7; TRBD1 agrees at 8 bases. This CDR3 spans 16 amino acids. CDR1 is LNHNV and CDR2 is YYDKDF in the germline V gene (reference sequence). With 2 bases clipped from V and 1 base from J, the junction kept 7 bases outside the gene matches.

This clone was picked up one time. The DNA of the CDR3 is TGTGCCACCAGTTCGGGGGGACTAGCTGAAGCCAAAAACATTCAGTACTTC. It specifies CATSSGGLAEAKNIQYF. This chain uses TRBV24-1 with TRBJ2-4, with 9 positions matching TRBD2. The CDR3 loop spans 17 amino acids. In germline, CDR1 is KGHDR, CDR2 SFDVKD. Trimming took 6 bases from V and 0 from J; bases not matched to a gene: 8.

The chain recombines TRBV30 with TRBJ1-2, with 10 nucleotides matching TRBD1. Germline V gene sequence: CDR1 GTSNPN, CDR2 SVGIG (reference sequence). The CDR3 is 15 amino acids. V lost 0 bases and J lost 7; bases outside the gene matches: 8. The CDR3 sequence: CAWSVLGTGEGGYTF. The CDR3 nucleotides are TGTGCCTGGAGTGTTTTAGGGACAGGGGAGGGTGGCTACACCTTC.

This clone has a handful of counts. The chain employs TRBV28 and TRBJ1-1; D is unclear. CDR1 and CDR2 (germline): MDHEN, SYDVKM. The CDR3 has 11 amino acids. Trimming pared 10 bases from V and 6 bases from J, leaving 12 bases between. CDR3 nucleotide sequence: TGTGCCACTCGAGGTTTGCCTGAAGCTTTCTTT. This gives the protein CATRGLPEAFF.

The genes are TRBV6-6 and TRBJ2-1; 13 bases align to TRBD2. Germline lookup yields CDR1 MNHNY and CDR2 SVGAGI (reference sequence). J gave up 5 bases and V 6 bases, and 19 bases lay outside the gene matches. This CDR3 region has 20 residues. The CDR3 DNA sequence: TGTGCCAGCAGCCGACTAGCGGGGGGCCTAATAGCTAGCTTCCACAATGAGCAGTTCTTC. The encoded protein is CASSRLAGGLIASFHNEQFF.

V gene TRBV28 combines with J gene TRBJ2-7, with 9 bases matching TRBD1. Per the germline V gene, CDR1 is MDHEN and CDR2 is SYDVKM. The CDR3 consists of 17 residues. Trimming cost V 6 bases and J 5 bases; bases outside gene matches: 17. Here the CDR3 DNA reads TGTGCCAGCAGCGGAGCCTCATCCGGGACAGGGCTACACGAGCAGTACTTC. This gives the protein CASSGASSGTGLHEQYF.